These T cell receptor beta chains were read from a single sample in a study of blood T cell repertoires in COVID-19. The protocol was immunoSEQ multiplex PCR, while the TCRdb copy is restricted to in-frame clones and leaves out a portion. This sample has 250,000 to 350,000 clones, with about 81% found just once. The sequencing input was peripheral blood. The receptors shown here come from a human donor with COVID-19, enrolled during active disease. The donor label of this sample is uncertain. Each CDR3 is given without its conserved first and last residue. A D gene is named only where the DNA matches it firmly. Not every row has a clone size; where given, it reads once, few, many or a size class.

>NA|TRBD1|TRBV7-3
ASSLQQGAPGELF
>NA|TRBD1|TRBV7-2
ASSPWDREGTGELF
>NA|TRBD1|TRBV28
ASSFRRQGLYGYT
>NA|TRBD1|TRBV5-5
ASSLRTGGNSPLH
>NA|NA|TRBV19
ASSIDPPAGSSYEQY
>NA|NA|TRBV7-2
ASSPTQNFGEQY
>NA|NA|TRBV19
ASSTPGSRGSYEQY
>NA|TRBD2|TRBV28
ASRRQGPRLADEQY
>NA|TRBD2|TRBV10-1
ASSGVPGLAGSYNEQF
>NA|NA|TRBV9
ASSVDTGLLPYEQY
>NA|NA|TRBV21-1
ASSSRDRGREPPDGEQF
>once|NA|TRBV14
ASSPGQTYGYT
>many|TRBD2|TRBV6-5
ASIRMLAGGNEQF
>few|NA|TRBV19
ASSIGTTETQY
>NA|TRBD2|TRBV11-3
ASSLGTSGSPGELF
>NA|TRBD1|TRBV27
ASSLSHFLGQGPSGANVLT
>NA|NA|TRBV30
ASGGWGAYEQY
>NA|NA|TRBV29-1
SVGTARHEQY
>NA|TRBD2|TRBV5-4
ASSPGSSGSFLEQY
>NA|TRBD2|TRBV28
ASSKPGLAWTQY
>few|TRBD2|TRBV20-1
SASAASGGLGQY
>few|NA|TRBV3-1/TRBV3-2
ASSQANTGQPQH
>few|TRBD2|TRBV4-3
ASSPGLAGGGQETQY
>NA|TRBD2|TRBV4-3
ASSQVRAGGYDGELF
>NA|NA|TRBV7-9
ASSLGAANTGELF
>NA|TRBD1|TRBV27
ASSFNRGVYNEQF
>NA|NA|TRBV9
ASSVGTGEQY
>NA|NA|TRBV5-1
ASSLGAFQSKTDST
>once|TRBD1|TRBV3-1/TRBV3-2
ASSLPGQTYGYT
>NA|TRBD1|TRBV10-3
AISQTGGSNQPQH
>NA|NA|TRBV9
ASSVVGGTKNTEAF
>NA|TRBD2|TRBV4-2
ASSPLTSGSVGGELF
>NA|NA|TRBV2
ASTPQRATNQPQH
>NA|NA|TRBV10-3
AISDGGRGSNQPQH
>NA|TRBD2|TRBV12-5
ASGPGTSGRAGNEQF
>NA|NA|TRBV9
ASSVAGITGELF
>NA|TRBD2|TRBV5-1
ASSLAGLAGQETQY
>NA|TRBD2|TRBV11-2
ASSSGASGSQTQY
>NA|NA|TRBV19
ASSIAGQNYGYT
>NA|NA|TRBV28
ASSFSGRGEPNEKLF
>NA|NA|TRBV7-9
ASSLWPDSENEKLF
>NA|NA|TRBV10-3
AITTGSGSGANVLT
>few|NA|TRBV30
AWSSQEDEQF